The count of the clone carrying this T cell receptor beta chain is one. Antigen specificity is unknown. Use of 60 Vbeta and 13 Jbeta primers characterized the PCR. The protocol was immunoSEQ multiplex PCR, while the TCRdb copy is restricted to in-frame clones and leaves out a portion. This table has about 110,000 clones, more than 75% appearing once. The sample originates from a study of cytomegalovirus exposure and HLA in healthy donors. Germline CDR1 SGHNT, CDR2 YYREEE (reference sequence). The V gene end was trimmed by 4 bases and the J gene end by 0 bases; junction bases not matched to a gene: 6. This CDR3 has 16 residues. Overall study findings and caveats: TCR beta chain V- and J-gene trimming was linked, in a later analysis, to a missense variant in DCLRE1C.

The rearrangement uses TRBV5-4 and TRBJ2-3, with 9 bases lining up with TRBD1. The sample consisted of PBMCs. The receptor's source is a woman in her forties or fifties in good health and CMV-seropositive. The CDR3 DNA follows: TGTGCCAGCAGCGACAGGGGGGGGAGCAGCACAGATACGCAGTATTTT. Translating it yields CASSDRGGSSTDTQYF.